This entry is about one T cell receptor beta chain. The sample is drawn from a study of T cell clonotyping in hematopoietic cell transplantation. Regarding time point: recipient sample about 28 days before transplant, after cytoreduction. TCRdb keeps only in-frame clones here, not all; method: immunoSEQ multiplex PCR. The sample lists around 24,000 clones, roughly 84% occurring once. The germline gives CDR1 MNHEY, CDR2 SMNVEV (reference sequence). The CDR3 is made up of 17 amino acids. Between the trimmed V and J ends, which lost 4 bases and 0 bases, there was a span of 13 bases. The receptor was derived from a woman aged 60-70 years with acute myeloid leukemia. Some clones in this sample may be carry-over from other donors' samples. V is TRBV27 and J is TRBJ2-6; TRBD2 is a possible D gene (6 bases). The specimen was peripheral blood mononuclear cells, collected before stem cell transplant. CDR3 nucleotides: TGTGCCAGCAGTTCCTCGGGACTCCACTCTGGGGCCAACGTCCTGACTTTC. This encodes CASSSSGLHSGANVLTF.